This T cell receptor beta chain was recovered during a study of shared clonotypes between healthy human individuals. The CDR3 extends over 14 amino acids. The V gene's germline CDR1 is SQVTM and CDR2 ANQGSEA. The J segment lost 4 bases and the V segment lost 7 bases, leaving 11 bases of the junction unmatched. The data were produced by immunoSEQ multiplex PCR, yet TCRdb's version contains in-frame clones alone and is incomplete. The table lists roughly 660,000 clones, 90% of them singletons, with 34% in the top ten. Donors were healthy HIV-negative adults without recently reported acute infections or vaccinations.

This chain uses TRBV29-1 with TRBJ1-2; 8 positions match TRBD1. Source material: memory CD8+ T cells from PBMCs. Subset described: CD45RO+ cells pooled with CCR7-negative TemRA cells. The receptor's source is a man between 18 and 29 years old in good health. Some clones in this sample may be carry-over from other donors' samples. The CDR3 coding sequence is TGCAGCGCCCGAGCTCCAGGGGGCGTCTATGGCTACACCTTC. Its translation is CSARAPGGVYGYTF.